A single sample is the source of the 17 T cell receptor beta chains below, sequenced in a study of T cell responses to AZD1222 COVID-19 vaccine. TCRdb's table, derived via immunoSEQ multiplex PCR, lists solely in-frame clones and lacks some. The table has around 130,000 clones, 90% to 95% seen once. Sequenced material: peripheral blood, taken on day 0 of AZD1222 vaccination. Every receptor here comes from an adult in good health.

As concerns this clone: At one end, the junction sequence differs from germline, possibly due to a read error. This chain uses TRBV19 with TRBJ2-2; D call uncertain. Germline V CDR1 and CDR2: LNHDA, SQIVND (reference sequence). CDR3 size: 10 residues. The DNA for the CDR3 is TGCTGTGGGGACACCGGGGAGCTGTTTTTT. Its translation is CCGDTGELFF. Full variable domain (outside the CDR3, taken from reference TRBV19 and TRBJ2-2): DGGITQSPKYLFRKEGQNVTLSCEQNLNHDAMYWYRQDPGQGLRLIYYSQIVNDFQKGDIAEGYSVSREKKESFPLTVTSAQKNPTAFYLCCGDTGELFFGEGSRLTVL.

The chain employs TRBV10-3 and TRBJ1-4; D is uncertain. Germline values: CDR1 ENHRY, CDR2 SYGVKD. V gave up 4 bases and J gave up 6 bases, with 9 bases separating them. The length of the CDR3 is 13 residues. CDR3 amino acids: CAISVEVDEKLFF. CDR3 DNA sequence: TGTGCCATCAGTGTTGAGGTTGATGAAAAACTGTTTTTT.

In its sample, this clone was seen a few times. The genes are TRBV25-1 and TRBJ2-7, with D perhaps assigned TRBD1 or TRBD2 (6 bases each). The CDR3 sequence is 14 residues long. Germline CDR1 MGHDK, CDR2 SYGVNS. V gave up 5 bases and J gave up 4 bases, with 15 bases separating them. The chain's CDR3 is CASSKEGVIYEQYF. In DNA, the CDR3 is TGTGCCAGCAGTAAGGAGGGGGTTATATACGAGCAGTACTTC.

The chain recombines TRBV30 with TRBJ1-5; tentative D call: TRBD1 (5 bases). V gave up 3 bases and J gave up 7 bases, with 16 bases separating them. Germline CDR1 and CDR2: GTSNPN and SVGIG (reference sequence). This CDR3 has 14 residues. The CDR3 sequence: CAWSQKGKRQPQHF. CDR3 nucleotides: TGTGCCTGGAGCCAAAAGGGGAAACGCCAGCCCCAGCATTTT.

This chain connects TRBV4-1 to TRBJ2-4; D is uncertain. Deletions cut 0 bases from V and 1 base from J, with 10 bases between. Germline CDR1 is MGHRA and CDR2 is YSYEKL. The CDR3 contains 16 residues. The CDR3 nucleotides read TGCGCCAGCAGCCAAGATGAGTTTGACGCCAAAAACATTCAGTACTTC. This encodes CASSQDEFDAKNIQYF.

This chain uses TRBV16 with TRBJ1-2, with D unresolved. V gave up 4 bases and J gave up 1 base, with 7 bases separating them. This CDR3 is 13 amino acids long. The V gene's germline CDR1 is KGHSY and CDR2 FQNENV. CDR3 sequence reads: CASSLGLNYGYTF. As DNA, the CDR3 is TGTGCCAGCAGCCTGGGCCTTAACTATGGCTACACCTTC.

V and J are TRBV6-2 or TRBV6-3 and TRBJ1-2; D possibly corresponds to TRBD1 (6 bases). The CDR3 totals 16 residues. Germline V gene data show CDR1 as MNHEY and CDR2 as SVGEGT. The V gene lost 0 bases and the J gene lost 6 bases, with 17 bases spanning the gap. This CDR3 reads CASSYSNPGGHHGYTF. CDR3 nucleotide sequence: TGTGCCAGCAGTTACTCGAACCCCGGGGGACACCATGGCTACACCTTC.

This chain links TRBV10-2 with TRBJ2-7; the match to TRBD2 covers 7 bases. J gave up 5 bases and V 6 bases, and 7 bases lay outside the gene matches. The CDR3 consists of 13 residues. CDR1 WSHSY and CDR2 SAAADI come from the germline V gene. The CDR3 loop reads CASSLAALDEQYF. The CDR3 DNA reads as TGCGCCAGCAGCCTAGCGGCCCTGGACGAGCAGTACTTC.

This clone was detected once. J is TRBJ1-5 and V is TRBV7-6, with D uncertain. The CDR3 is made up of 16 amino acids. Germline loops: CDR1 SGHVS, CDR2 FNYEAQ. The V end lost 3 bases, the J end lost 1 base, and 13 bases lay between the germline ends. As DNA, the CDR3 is TGTGCCAGCAGCTTTTGTCATACTAAGAGCAATCAGCCCCAGCATTTT. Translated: CASSFCHTKSNQPQHF.

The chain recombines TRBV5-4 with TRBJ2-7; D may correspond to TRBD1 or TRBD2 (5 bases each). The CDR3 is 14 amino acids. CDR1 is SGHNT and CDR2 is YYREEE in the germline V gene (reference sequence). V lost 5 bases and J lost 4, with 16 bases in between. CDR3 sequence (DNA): TGTGCCAGCAGGACCAGCGGTGGGGGATACGAGCAGTACTTC. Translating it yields CASRTSGGGYEQYF.

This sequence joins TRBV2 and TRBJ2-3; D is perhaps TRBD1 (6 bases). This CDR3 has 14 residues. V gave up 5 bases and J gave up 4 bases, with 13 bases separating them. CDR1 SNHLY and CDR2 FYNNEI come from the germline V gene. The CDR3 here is CASSRTGSSDTQYF. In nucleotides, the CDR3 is TGTGCCAGCAGTCGTACAGGGAGCTCAGATACGCAGTATTTT.

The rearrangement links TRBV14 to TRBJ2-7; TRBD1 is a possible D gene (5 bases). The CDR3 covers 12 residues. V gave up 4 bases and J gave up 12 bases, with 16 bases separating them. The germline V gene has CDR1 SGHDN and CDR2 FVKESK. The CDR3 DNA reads TGTGCCAGCAGCCCAGGCAGCAGGGTACGGTACTTC. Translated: CASSPGSRVRYF.

CDR3 in DNA: TGTGCCAGCAGCTTGGGGGTTGGGAGGGCAGATACGCAGTATTTT. This codes for CASSLGVGRADTQYF. The J gene is TRBJ2-3, the V gene TRBV7-2; 7 nucleotides line up with TRBD2. The germline V gene encodes CDR1 SGHTA and CDR2 FQGNSA. V shed 3 bases, J shed 4 bases, and the junction held 7 bases outside the gene matches. This CDR3 is 15 amino acids long.

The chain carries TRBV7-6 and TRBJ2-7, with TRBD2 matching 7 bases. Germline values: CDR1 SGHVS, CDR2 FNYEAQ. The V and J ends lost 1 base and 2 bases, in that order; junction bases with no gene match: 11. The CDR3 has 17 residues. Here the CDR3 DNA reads TGTGCCAGCAGCTTAGTTCCTCCGGACGGGGGGACCTACGAGCAGTACTTC. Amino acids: CASSLVPPDGGTYEQYF.

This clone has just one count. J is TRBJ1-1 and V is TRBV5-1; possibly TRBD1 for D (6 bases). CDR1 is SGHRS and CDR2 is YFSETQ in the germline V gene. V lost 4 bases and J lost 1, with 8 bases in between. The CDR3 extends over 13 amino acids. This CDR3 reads CASSTQGNTEAFF. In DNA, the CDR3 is TGCGCCAGCAGCACACAGGGGAACACTGAAGCTTTCTTT.

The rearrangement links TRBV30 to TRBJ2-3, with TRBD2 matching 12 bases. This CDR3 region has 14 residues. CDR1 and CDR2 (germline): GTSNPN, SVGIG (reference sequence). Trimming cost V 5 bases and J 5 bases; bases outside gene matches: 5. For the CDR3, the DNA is TGTGCCTGGTCTAGCGGGAGGGGGGGAGATACGCAGTATTTT. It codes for CAWSSGRGGDTQYF.

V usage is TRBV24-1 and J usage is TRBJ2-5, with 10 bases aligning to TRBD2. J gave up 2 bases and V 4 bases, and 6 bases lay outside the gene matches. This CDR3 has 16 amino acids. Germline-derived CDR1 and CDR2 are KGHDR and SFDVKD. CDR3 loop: CATSDTGTSEQETQYF. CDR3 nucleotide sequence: TGTGCCACCAGTGACACTGGGACTAGCGAGCAAGAGACCCAGTACTTC.